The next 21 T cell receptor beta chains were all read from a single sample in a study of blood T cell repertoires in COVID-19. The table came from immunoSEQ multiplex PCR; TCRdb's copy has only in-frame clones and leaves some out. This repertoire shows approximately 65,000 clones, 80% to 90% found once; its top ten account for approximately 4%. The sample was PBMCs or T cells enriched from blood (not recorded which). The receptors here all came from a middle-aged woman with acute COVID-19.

CDR3 loop: CASKAGTQFNQPQHF. DNA for the CDR3: TGTGCCAGTAAGGCCGGGACACAATTCAATCAGCCCCAGCATTTT. The chain couples TRBV19 to TRBJ1-5, with D possibly matching TRBD1 (6 bases). Germline CDR1 LNHDA, CDR2 SQIVND (reference sequence). V lost 7 bases, J lost 3 bases, and 16 bases lay in between. This CDR3 spans 15 amino acids.

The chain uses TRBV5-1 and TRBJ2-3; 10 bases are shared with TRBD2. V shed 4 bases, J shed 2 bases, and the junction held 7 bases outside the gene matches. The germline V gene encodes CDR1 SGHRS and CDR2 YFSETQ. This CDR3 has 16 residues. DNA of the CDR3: TGCGCCAGCAGCCCGGGGGGACTAGCGAACACAGATACGCAGTATTTT. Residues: CASSPGGLANTDTQYF.

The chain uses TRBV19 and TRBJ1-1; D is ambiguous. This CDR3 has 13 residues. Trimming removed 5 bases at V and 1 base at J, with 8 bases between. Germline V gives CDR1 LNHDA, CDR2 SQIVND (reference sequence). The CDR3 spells CASSSSGNTEAFF. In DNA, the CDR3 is TGTGCCAGTAGTTCGTCAGGGAACACTGAAGCTTTCTTT.

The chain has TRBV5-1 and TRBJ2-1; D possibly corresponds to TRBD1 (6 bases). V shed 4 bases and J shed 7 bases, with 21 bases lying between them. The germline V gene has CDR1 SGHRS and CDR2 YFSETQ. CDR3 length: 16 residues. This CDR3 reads CASSPLQGTTWNEQFF. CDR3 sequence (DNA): TGCGCCAGCAGCCCCCTACAGGGCACTACATGGAATGAGCAGTTCTTC.

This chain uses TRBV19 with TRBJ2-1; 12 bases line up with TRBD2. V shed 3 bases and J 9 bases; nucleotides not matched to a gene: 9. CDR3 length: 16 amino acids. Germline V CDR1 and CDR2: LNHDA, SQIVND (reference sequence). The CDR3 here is CASSILTSGRLGEQFF. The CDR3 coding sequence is TGTGCCAGTAGTATCCTTACTAGCGGGAGGCTGGGTGAGCAGTTCTTC.

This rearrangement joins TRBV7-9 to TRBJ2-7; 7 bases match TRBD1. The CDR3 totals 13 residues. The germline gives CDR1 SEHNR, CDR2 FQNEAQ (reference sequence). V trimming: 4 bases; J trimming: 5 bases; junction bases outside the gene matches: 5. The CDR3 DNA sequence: TGTGCCAGCAGCTACAGGGGACACGACGAGCAGTACGTC. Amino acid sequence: CASSYRGHDEQYV.

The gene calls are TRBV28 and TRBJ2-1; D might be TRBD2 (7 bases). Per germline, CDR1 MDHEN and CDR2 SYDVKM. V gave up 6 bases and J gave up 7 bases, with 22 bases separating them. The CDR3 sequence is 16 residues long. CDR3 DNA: TGTGCCAGCAGACCCGGGGCGCGGGGGCTAGGGAATGAGCAGTTCTTC. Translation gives CASRPGARGLGNEQFF.

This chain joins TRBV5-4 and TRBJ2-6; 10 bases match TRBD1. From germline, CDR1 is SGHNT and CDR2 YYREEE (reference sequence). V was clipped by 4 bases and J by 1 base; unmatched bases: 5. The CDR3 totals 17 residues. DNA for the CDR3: TGTGCCAGCAGCGACCGGGACAGGGGTTCTGGGGCCAACGTCCTGACTTTC. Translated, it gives CASSDRDRGSGANVLTF.

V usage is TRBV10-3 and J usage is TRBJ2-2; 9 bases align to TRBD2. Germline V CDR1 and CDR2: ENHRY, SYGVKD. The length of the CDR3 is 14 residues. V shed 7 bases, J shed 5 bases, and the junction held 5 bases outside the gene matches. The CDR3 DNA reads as TGTGCCATCAAGAGACTAGCGGAAACCGGGGAGCTGTTTTTT. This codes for CAIKRLAETGELFF.

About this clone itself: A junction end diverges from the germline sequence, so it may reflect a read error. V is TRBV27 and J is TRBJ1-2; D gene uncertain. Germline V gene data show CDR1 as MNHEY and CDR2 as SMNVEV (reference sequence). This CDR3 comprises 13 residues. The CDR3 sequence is CASSLITPGDLNF. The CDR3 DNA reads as TGTGCCAGCAGTTTAATAACCCCGGGAGACCTCAACTTC.

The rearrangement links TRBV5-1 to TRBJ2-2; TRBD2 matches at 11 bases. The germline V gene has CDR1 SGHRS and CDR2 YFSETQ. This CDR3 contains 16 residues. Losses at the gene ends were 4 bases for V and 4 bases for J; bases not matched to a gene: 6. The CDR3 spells CASSILAGEGTGELFF. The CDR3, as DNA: TGCGCCAGCAGCATACTAGCGGGAGAGGGCACCGGGGAGCTGTTTTTT.

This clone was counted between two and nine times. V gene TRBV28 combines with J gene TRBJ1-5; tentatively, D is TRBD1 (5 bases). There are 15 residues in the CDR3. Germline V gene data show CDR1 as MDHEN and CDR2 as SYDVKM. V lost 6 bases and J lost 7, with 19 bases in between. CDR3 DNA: TGTGCCAGCAGCCCCAGCCGGGGACTCGGGCAGCCCCAGCATTTT. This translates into CASSPSRGLGQPQHF.

The CDR3 region has the DNA TGTGCCAGCAGCTTTTCAGGGGGCAGCCACACCATATATTTT. Its protein product is CASSFSGGSHTIYF. This chain connects TRBV7-2 to TRBJ1-3; 8 bases map to TRBD1. CDR1 and CDR2 (germline): SGHTA, FQGNSA. The CDR3 contains 14 residues. V was pared by 3 bases and J by 8 bases, with 6 bases of the junction left unmatched.

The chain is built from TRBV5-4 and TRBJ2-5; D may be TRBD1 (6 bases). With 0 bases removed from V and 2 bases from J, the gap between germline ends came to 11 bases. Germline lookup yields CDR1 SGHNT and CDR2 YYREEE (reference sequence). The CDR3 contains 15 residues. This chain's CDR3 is CASSLAPGEQETQYF. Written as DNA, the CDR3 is TGTGCCAGCAGCTTGGCCCCAGGGGAGCAAGAGACCCAGTACTTC.

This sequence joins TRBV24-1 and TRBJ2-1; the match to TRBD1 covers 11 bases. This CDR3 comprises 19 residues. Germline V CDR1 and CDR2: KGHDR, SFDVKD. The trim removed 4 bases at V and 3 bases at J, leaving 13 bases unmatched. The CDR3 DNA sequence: TGTGCCACCAGTGACGTAGCTATTACCGGGACAGGGGGCTACAATGAGCAGTTCTTC. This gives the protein CATSDVAITGTGGYNEQFF.

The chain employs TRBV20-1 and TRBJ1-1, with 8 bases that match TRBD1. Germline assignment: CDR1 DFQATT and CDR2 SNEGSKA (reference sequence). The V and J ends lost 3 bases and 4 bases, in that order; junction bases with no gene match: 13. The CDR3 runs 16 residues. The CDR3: CSASPQGAFVSTEAFF. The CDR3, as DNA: TGCAGTGCTAGTCCCCAGGGGGCTTTTGTGAGCACTGAAGCTTTCTTT.

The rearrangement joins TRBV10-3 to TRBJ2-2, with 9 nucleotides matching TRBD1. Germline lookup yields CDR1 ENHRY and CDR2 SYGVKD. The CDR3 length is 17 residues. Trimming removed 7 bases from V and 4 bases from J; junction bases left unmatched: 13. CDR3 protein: CAITPFPGQGGTGELFF. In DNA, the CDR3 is TGTGCCATCACTCCCTTTCCGGGACAGGGTGGCACCGGGGAGCTGTTTTTT.

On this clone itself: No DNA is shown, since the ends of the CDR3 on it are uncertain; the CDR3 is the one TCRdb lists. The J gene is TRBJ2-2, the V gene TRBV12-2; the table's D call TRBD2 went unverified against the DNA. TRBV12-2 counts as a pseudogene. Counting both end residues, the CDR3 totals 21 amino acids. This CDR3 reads CASRLRPWGIGSGVDTGELFF.

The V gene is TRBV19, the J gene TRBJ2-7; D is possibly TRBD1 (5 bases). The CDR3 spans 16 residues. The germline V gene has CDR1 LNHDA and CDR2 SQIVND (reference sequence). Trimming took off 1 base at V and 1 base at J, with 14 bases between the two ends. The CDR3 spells CASSIVHQGWSYEQYF. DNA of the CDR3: TGTGCCAGTAGTATAGTACACCAGGGATGGTCCTACGAGCAGTACTTC. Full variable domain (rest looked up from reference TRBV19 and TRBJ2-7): DGGITQSPKYLFRKEGQNVTLSCEQNLNHDAMYWYRQDPGQGLRLIYYSQIVNDFQKGDIAEGYSVSREKKESFPLTVTSAQKNPTAFYLCASSIVHQGWSYEQYFGPGTRLTVT.

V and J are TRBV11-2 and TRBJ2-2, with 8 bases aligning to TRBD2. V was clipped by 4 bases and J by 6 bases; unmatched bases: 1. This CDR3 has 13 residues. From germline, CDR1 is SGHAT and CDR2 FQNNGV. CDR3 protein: CASSSGGPGELFF. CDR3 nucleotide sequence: TGTGCCAGCAGCTCGGGAGGGCCCGGGGAGCTGTTTTTT.

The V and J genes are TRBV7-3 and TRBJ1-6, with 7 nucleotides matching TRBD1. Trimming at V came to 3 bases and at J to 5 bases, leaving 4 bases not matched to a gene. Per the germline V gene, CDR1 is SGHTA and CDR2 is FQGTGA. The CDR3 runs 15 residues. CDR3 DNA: TGTGCCAGCAGCTTTTCAGGGGGGAATAATTCACCCCTCCACTTT. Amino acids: CASSFSGGNNSPLHF.